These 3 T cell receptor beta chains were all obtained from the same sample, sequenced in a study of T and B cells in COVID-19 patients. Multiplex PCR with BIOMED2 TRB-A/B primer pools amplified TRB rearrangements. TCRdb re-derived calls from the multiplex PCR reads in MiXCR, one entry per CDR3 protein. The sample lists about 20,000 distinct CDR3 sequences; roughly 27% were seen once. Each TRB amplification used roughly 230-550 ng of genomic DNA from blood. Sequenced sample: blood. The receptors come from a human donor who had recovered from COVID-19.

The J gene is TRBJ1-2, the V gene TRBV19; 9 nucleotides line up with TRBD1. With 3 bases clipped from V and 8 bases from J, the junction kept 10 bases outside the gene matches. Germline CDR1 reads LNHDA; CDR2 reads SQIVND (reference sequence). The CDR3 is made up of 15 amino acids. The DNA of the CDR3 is TGTGCCAGTAGTATCTTGGGACAGGGAGGTGGCGGCTACACCTTC. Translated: CASSILGQGGGGYTF.

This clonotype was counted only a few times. CDR3 loop: CASSEVGNTEAFF. CDR3 coding DNA: TGTGCCAGCAGTGAAGTGGGGAACACTGAAGCTTTCTTT. The V call is TRBV6-5, the J call TRBJ1-1; D not resolved. Trimming removed 5 bases at V and 1 base at J, with 8 bases between. The CDR3 covers 13 residues. Germline CDR1 is MNHEY and CDR2 is SVGAGI.

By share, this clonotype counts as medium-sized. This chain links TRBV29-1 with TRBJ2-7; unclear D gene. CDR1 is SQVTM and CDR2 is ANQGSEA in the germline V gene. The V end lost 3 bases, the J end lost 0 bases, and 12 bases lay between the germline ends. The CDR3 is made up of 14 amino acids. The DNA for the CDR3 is TGCAGCGTTGACCGGCAGGCGCCCTCCTACGAGCAGTACTTC. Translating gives CSVDRQAPSYEQYF.